This T cell receptor (beta chain) was obtained from a study of cytomegalovirus exposure and HLA in healthy donors. Each donor's status was that of a healthy bone marrow donor. CDR1 and CDR2 (germline): SGHRS, YFSETQ. This CDR3 spans 13 amino acids. The germline V and J ends were trimmed by 3 bases and 2 bases, with 8 bases remaining between them. The study ran its PCR with 60 Vbeta and 13 Jbeta primers. The table came from immunoSEQ multiplex PCR; TCRdb's copy has only in-frame clones and leaves some out. Seen here are under 150,000 clones, about four fifths observed once, and the top ten hold 3.1%. The J gene is TRBJ1-1, the V gene TRBV5-1; D unresolved. The sample was PBMCs. The sequence came from a female donor in good health and CMV-seronegative. The CDR3 region is CASSYVTNTEAFF. CDR3 in DNA: TGCGCCAGCAGCTACGTGACAAACACTGAAGCTTTCTTT.